This TCR beta chain was sequenced during a study of blood T cells in healthy people across ages. CDR3 length: 14 residues. Germline CDR1 and CDR2: SNHLY and FYNNEI. Next came a second PCR, run for about 7 to 12 cycles, which used a sample-barcoded 5' primer along with a J-beta primer mix. TCRdb re-called the 5' RACE reads with MiXCR, one entry per CDR3 protein. The sample lists hundreds of thousands of distinct CDR3 sequences, about 50% occurring once. The donors, all healthy, were Caucasians living in Russia, aged 6 to 90. A word on this clonotype: A read error is possible here, since a much larger clone lies one base away.

The chain joins TRBV2 to TRBJ2-1; 8 nucleotides match TRBD2. Sequencing was performed on blood. The source is a woman older than 75 in good health. CDR3 bases: TGTGCCAGCAACGCGGGAGGCTCCTGCAATGAGCAGTTCTTC. Protein: CASNAGGSCNEQFF.